These 2 T cell receptor beta chains were all obtained from the same sample, sequenced in a study of T cell repertoires in cytomegalovirus infection. TCRdb called the reads again in MiXCR, with one record for every CDR3 protein. This sample yields more than 150,000 distinct CDR3 sequences, of which roughly 20% are seen a single time; about 2.9% belongs to the top ten. The sequenced material came from PBMCs. The receptors derive from a human donor in good health (CMV status not recorded). Some clones in this sample may be carry-over from other donors' samples.

V gene TRBV2 combines with J gene TRBJ2-2; 8 nucleotides line up with TRBD1. Germline V lookup: CDR1 SNHLY, CDR2 FYNNEI. The ends lost 3 bases at V and 4 bases at J; junction bases unmatched: 1. The CDR3 sequence is 14 residues long. The CDR3 nucleotides read TGTGCCAGCAGTGACAGGGGGCTCACCGGGGAGCTGTTTTTT. Translation gives CASSDRGLTGELFF. Supplemented by reference TRBV2 and TRBJ2-2, the full variable domain reads EPEVTQTPSHQVTQMGQEVILRCVPISNHLYFYWYRQILGQKVEFLVSFYNNEISEKSEIFDDQFSVERPDGSNFTLKIRSTKLEDSAMYFCASSDRGLTGELFFGEGSRLTVL.

This clonotype was counted between two and nine times. The chain uses TRBV19 and TRBJ1-5, with unresolved D. Trimming removed 9 bases at V and 0 bases at J, with 15 bases between. This CDR3 contains 15 residues. From germline, CDR1 is LNHDA and CDR2 SQIVND (reference sequence). As DNA, the CDR3 is TGTGCCAGCAAGGAAGGTGGATATAGCAATCAGCCCCAGCATTTT. Its translation: CASKEGGYSNQPQHF.